This T cell receptor beta chain was documented in a study of CD8+CD57+ T cells in acquired aplastic anemia. All sequencing subjects had displayed CD8+CD57+ cell expansion on flow cytometry. Trimming removed 4 bases at V and 10 bases at J, with 5 bases between. Germline loops: CDR1 SEHNR, CDR2 FQNEAQ (reference sequence). The CDR3 is 10 amino acids. TCR beta VDJ and CDR3 profiling used genomic DNA as template. TCRdb reanalysed the reads using MiXCR and keeps one entry per CDR3 protein. This sample has some 200,000 distinct CDR3 sequences, with around 50% found just once. Sequenced material: sorted CD4+, CD8+, or CD8+CD57+ T cells (not recorded which) from PBMCs. V and J are TRBV7-9 and TRBJ2-1; D ambiguous. The TCR sequence derives from a human donor with aplastic anemia. The CDR3 DNA reads as TGTGCCAGCAGCTCTCAGGAGCAGTTCTTC. It translates to CASSSQEQFF.